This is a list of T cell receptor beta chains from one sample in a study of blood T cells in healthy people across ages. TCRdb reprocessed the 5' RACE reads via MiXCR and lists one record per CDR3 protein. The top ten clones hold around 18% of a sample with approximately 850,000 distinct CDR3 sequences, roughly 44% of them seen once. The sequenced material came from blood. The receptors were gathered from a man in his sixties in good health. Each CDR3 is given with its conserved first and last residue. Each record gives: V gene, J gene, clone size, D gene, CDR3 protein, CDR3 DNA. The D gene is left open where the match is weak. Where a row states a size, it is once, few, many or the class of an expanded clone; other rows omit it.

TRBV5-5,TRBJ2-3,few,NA,CASSLPRVGTDTQYF,TGTGCCAGCAGCCTCCCACGCGTTGGGACAGATACGCAGTATTTT
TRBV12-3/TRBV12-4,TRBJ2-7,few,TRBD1,CASSFHGTASYEQYF,TGTGCCAGCAGTTTCCACGGGACAGCTTCCTACGAGCAGTACTTC
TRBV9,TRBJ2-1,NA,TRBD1,CASSVGLGTGGAHNEQFF,TGTGCCAGCAGCGTAGGATTGGGGACAGGGGGCGCCCACAATGAGCAGTTCTTC
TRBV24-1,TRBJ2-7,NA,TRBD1,CATSRDRGLEQYF,TGTGCCACCAGTCGGGACAGGGGGCTCGAGCAGTACTTC
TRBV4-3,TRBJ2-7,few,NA,CASSQDRGWDEQYF,TGCGCCAGCAGCCAAGATCGAGGGTGGGACGAGCAGTACTTC
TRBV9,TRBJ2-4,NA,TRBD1,CASSPRTGGGLAKNIQYF,TGTGCCAGCAGCCCGAGGACAGGGGGCGGTCTGGCCAAAAACATTCAGTACTTC
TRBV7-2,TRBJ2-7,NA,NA,CASSWGQTYEQYF,TGTGCCAGCAGCTGGGGGCAGACCTACGAGCAGTACTTC
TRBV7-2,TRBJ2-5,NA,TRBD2,CASSSRPIKRGGGETQYF,TGTGCCAGCAGCTCTCGACCGATTAAGCGGGGGGGGGGAGAGACCCAGTACTTC
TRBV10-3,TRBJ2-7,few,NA,CAISQQGASSYEQYF,TGTGCCATCAGCCAGCAGGGTGCCAGCTCCTACGAGCAGTACTTC
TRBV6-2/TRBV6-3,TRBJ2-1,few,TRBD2,CASSDNLSGEVEQFF,TGTGCCAGCAGTGATAATCTCAGCGGGGAAGTTGAGCAGTTCTTC
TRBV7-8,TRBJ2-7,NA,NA,CASTPGGGTSYNEQYF,TGTGCAAGCACCCCAGGTGGAGGGACCAGTTACAATGAGCAGTACTTC
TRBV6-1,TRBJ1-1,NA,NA,CASSEDSQMNTEAFF,TGTGCCAGCAGTGAAGACAGTCAAATGAACACTGAAGCTTTCTTT
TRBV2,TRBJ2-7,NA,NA,CASSGGTVLYEQYF,TGTGCCAGCAGTGGCGGGACAGTTCTCTACGAGCAGTACTTC
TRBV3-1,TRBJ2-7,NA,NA,CASSQDPGSHEQYF,TGTGCCAGCAGCCAAGATCCAGGGTCCCACGAGCAGTACTTC
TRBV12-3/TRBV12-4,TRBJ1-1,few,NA,CASSFSGAGTEAFF,TGTGCCAGCAGTTTCTCAGGGGCGGGCACTGAAGCTTTCTTT
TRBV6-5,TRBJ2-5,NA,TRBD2,CASRVTRGARETQYF,TGTGCCAGCAGAGTTACGCGGGGGGCGCGGGAGACCCAGTACTTC
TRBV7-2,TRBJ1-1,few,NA,CASSPGPKDQAFF,TGTGCCAGCAGCCCGGGACCGAAAGATCAAGCTTTCTTT
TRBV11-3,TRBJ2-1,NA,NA,CASSLRAVEQFF,TGTGCCAGCAGCTTACGGGCAGTGGAGCAGTTCTTC
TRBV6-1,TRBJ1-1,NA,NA,CASSEPRMWTGNTEAFF,TGTGCCAGCAGTGAACCACGAATGTGGACGGGGAACACTGAAGCTTTCTTT
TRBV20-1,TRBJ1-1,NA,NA,CSASLGGLRTEAFF,TGCAGTGCTAGTCTAGGGGGATTGAGGACTGAAGCTTTCTTT
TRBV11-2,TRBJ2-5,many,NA,CASSLGIETQYF,TGTGCCAGCAGCTTAGGCATAGAGACCCAGTACTTC
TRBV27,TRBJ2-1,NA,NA,CASRADSMGCNEQFF,TGTGCCAGCAGAGCGGACAGCATGGGATGCAATGAGCAGTTCTTC
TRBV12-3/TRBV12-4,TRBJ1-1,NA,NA,CASSLLFPLNTKAFF,TGTGCCAGCAGTTTACTGTTTCCGCTGAACACTAAAGCTTTCTTT
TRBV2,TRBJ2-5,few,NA,CASSEGAQYF,TGTGCCAGCAGTGAGGGGGCACAGTACTTC
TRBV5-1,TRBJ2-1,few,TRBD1,CASSWRQGPSSYNEQFF,TGCGCCAGCAGCTGGAGACAGGGACCAAGCTCCTACAATGAGCAGTTCTTC
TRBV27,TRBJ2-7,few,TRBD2,CASSLRGLAGTAYEQYF,TGTGCCAGCAGTCTAAGGGGACTAGCGGGGACAGCCTACGAGCAGTACTTC
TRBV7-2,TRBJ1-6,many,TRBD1,CASSMDRGGSPLHF,TGTGCCAGCAGCATGGACAGGGGCGGGTCACCCCTCCACTTT
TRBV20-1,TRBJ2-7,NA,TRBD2,CSARERRGSAYEQYF,TGCAGTGCTAGGGAGCGGCGGGGGTCTGCCTACGAGCAGTACTTC
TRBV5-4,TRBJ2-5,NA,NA,CASSLEADLETQYF,TGTGCCAGCAGCTTGGAGGCAGATCTAGAGACCCAGTACTTC
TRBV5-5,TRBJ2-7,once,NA,CASSMAPGESYGQYF,TGTGCCAGCAGCATGGCGCCCGGGGAATCCTACGGGCAGTACTTC
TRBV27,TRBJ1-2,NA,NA,CASSLSLGNYGYTF,TGTGCCAGCAGTTTATCGCTCGGGAACTATGGCTACACCTTC
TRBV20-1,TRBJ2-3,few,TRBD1,CSAVGRQGGDTQYF,TGCAGTGCCGTCGGGAGACAGGGGGGAGATACGCAGTATTTT
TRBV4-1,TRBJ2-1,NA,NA,CASNGGGYNEQFF,TGCGCCAGCAACGGGGGTGGGTACAATGAGCAGTTCTTC
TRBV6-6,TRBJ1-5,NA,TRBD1,CVSNLGQVANQPQHF,TGTGTCAGCAACCTGGGACAGGTCGCCAATCAGCCCCAGCATTTT
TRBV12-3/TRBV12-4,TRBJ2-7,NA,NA,CASSPRGTEQYF,TGTGCCAGCAGCCCCCGAGGAACCGAGCAGTACTTC
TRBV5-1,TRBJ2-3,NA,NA,CASTVGTFTDTQYF,TGCGCCAGCACTGTCGGAACATTCACAGATACGCAGTATTTT
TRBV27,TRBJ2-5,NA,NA,CASSLAAKETQYF,TGTGCCAGCAGTTTAGCCGCGAAAGAGACCCAGTACTTC
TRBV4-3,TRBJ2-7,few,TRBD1,CASSQALGQAYEQYF,TGCGCCAGCAGCCAAGCACTGGGACAGGCCTACGAGCAGTACTTC
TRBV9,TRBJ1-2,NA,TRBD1,CASSVSDRGYYGYTF,TGTGCCAGCAGCGTATCGGACAGGGGGTACTATGGCTACACCTTC
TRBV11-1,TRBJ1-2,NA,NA,CASSSPQSEYGYTF,TGTGCCAGCAGCTCCCCTCAATCTGAATATGGCTACACCTTC
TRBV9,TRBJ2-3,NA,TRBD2,CASSPLAGGPIDTQYF,TGTGCCAGCAGCCCCTTAGCGGGGGGGCCGATAGATACGCAGTATTTT
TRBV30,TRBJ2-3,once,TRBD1,CAWSRTGTGFQDTQYF,TGTGCCTGGAGTCGTACCGGGACAGGGTTTCAAGATACGCAGTATTTT
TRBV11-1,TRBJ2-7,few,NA,CASSLKQGKPYEQYF,TGTGCCAGCAGCCTCAAACAGGGAAAGCCCTACGAGCAGTACTTC
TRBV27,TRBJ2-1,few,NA,CASRRTWRGDEQFF,TGTGCCAGCAGACGGACGTGGAGGGGGGATGAGCAGTTCTTC
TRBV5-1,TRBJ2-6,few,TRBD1,CASSLGTGTNVLTF,TGCGCCAGCAGCTTAGGGACAGGGACCAACGTCCTGACTTTC
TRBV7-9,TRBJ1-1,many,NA,CASSLTGEAFF,TGTGCCAGCAGCTTAACAGGGGAAGCTTTCTTT
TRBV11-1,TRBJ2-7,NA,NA,CASSLSTSQGRVSYEQYF,TGTGCCAGCAGCTTATCGACATCTCAGGGTAGGGTATCCTACGAGCAGTACTTC
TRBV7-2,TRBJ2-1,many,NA,CASSSDRASYNEQFF,TGTGCCAGCAGCTCAGACAGAGCCTCCTACAATGAGCAGTTCTTC
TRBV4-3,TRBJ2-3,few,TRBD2,CASSQEVRLAGTDTQYF,TGCGCCAGCAGCCAAGAAGTGAGGCTAGCGGGCACAGATACGCAGTATTTT
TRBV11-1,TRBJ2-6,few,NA,CASNPSQDYGANVLTF,TGTGCCAGCAACCCCTCACAGGACTACGGGGCCAACGTCCTGACTTTC
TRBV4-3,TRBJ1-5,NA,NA,CASSQDLMGRGNQPQHF,TGCGCCAGCAGCCAAGATCTCATGGGCAGGGGCAATCAGCCCCAGCATTTT
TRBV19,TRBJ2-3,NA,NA,CASKGRAVTDTQYF,TGTGCCAGCAAGGGACGAGCGGTCACAGATACGCAGTATTTT
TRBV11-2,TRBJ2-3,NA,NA,CASSLVGRGGQNTQYF,TGTGCCAGCAGCTTAGTGGGGCGGGGCGGTCAAAATACGCAGTATTTT
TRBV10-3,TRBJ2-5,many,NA,CAISEESQETQYF,TGTGCCATCAGTGAGGAGTCCCAAGAGACCCAGTACTTC
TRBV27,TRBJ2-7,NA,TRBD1,CASRHGQGNAEQYF,TGTGCCAGCAGACACGGACAGGGGAACGCCGAGCAGTACTTC